This entry lists 4 T cell receptor beta chains sequenced from one sample in a study of blood T cell repertoires in COVID-19. Clones were read by immunoSEQ multiplex PCR, and TCRdb kept only the in-frame ones, dropping some. The sample has approximately 200,000 clones; 80% to 85% are singletons. Sequenced input: peripheral blood. The receptors shown here come from a woman older than 75 with COVID-19, enrolled during active disease.

V usage is TRBV11-1 and J usage is TRBJ1-1; 9 bases are a match to TRBD1. Germline loops: CDR1 SGHAT, CDR2 FQDESV (reference sequence). The CDR3 contains 15 residues. The junction had 6 bases not matched to a gene; V was cut back by 7 bases and J by 0 bases. The CDR3 reads CASTRTGAMNTEAFF. CDR3 DNA sequence: TGTGCCAGCACTAGGACAGGGGCCATGAACACTGAAGCTTTCTTT.

The chain is built from TRBV7-3 and TRBJ1-1; TRBD1 matches 9 bases. The V segment lost 5 bases and the J segment 5 bases; nucleotides outside the gene matches: 6. This CDR3 spans 14 amino acids. From germline, CDR1 is SGHTA and CDR2 FQGTGA. The CDR3 DNA sequence: TGTGCCAGCAGCACACAGGGGGCCGGGACTGAAGCTTTCTTT. It specifies CASSTQGAGTEAFF.

The chain is built from TRBV12-3 or TRBV12-4 and TRBJ1-1, with a weak D call TRBD1 (5 bases). Deletions cut 4 bases from V and 8 bases from J, with 14 bases between. The CDR3 contains 13 residues. CDR3 sequence reads: CASSSRGAGEAFF. The CDR3, as DNA: TGTGCCAGCAGTTCCCGCGGGGCAGGGGAAGCTTTCTTT.

The chain has TRBV7-3 and TRBJ2-6; D gene uncertain. The CDR3 is made up of 17 amino acids. CDR1 SGHTA and CDR2 FQGTGA come from the germline V gene. Trimming removed 0 bases from V and 0 bases from J, with 9 bases in between. The CDR3 bases are TGTGCCAGCAGCTTAACGTATAGTCCCTCTGGGGCCAACGTCCTGACTTTC. This encodes CASSLTYSPSGANVLTF.